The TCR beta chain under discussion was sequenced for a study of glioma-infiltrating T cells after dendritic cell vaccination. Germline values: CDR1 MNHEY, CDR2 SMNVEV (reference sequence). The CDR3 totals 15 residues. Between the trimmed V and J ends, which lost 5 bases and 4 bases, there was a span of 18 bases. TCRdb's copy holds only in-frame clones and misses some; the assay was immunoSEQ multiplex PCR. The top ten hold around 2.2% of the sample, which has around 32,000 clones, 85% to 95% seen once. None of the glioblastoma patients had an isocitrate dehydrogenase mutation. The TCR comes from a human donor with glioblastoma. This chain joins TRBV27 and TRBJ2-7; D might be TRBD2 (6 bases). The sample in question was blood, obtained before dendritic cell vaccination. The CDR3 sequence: CASSPAGHAWYEQYF. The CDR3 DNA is TGTGCCAGCAGTCCCGCGGGGCACGCGTGGTACGAGCAGTACTTC.